This T cell receptor (beta chain) was documented in a study of PD-L1 blockade in urothelial cancer. Whole-study context: At some point between 2014 and 2016 therapy began: atezolizumab 1,200 mg intravenously every 3 weeks.

This CDR3 comprises 13 residues. Germline loops: CDR1 WSHSY, CDR2 SAAADI. V lost 0 bases, J lost 7 bases, and 9 bases lay in between. Synthetic templates analogous to TCR were spiked into all PCRs individually. Data came from immunoSEQ multiplex PCR; TCRdb stores just in-frame clones and leaves some out. This sample has some 120,000 clones; roughly 90% occur once, and the top ten carry approximately 3.8%. Time point meaning: peripheral blood 6 weeks after treatment start. The source material was PBMCs, sampled around atezolizumab (anti-PD-L1) treatment. V is TRBV10-2 and J is TRBJ1-1; D remains ambiguous. The receptor comes from a man aged 55-75 years with urothelial cancer. The CDR3 here is CASSESPRSEAFF. CDR3 sequence (DNA): TGCGCCAGCAGTGAGTCCCCCCGGAGTGAAGCTTTCTTT.